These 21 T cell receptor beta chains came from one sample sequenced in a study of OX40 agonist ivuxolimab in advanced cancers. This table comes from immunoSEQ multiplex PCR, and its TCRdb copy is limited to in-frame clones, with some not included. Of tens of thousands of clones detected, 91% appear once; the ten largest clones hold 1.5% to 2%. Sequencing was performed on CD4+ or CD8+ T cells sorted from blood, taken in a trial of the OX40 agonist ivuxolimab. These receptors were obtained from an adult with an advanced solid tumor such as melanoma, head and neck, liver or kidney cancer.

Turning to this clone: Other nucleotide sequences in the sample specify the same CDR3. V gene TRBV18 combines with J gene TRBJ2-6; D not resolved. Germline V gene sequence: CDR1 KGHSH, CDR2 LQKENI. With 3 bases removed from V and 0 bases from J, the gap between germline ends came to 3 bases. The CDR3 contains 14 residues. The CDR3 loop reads CASSPPSGANVLTF. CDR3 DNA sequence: TGTGCCAGCTCACCCCCCTCTGGGGCCAACGTCCTGACTTTC.

The chain's CDR3 is CASSSGALAQETQYF. The CDR3 region has the DNA TGCGCCAGCAGCTCGGGGGCGCTAGCACAAGAGACCCAGTACTTC. V gene TRBV5-1 combines with J gene TRBJ2-5; D tentatively fits TRBD1 or TRBD2 (6 bases each). Trimming took 3 bases from V and 2 from J, leaving 14 bases between them. CDR3 size: 15 residues. CDR1 and CDR2 from the germline V gene are SGHRS and YFSETQ.

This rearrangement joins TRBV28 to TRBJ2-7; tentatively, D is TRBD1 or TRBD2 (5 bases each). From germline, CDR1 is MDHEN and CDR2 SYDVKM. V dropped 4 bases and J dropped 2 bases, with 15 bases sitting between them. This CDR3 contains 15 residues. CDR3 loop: CASSSVGTHTYEQYF. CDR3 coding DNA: TGTGCCAGCAGTTCTGTGGGGACCCATACCTACGAGCAGTACTTC.

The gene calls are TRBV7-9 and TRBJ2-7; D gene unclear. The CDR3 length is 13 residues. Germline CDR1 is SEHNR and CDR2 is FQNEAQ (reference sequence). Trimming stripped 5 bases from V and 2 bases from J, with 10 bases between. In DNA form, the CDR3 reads TGTGCCAGCAGCATTCCAGGACCCTACGAGCAGTACTTC. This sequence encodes CASSIPGPYEQYF.

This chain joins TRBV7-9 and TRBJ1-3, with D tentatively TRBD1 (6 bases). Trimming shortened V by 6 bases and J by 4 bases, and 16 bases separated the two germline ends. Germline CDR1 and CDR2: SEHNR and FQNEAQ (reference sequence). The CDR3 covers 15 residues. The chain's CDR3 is CASRHLQGLGNTIYF. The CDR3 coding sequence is TGTGCCAGCAGGCACCTTCAGGGGCTGGGAAACACCATATATTTT.

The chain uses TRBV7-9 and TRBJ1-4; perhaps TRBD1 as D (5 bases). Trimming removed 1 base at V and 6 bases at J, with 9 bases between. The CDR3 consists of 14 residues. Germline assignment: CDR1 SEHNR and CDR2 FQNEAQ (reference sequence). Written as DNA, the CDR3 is TGTGCCAGCAGCTTAGGGGGCACCTATGAAAAACTGTTTTTT. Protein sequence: CASSLGGTYEKLFF. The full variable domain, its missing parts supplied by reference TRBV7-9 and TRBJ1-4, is DTGVSQNPRHKITKRGQNVTFRCDPISEHNRLYWYRQTLGQGPEFLTYFQNEAQLEKSRLLSDRFSAERPKGSFSTLEIQRTEQGDSAMYLCASSLGGTYEKLFFGSGTQLSVL.

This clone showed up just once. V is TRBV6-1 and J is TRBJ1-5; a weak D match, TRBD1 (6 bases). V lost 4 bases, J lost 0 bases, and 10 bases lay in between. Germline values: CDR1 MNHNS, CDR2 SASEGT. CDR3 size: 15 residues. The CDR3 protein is CASSVGHYSNQPQHF. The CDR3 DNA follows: TGTGCCAGCAGTGTGGGACATTATAGCAATCAGCCCCAGCATTTT.

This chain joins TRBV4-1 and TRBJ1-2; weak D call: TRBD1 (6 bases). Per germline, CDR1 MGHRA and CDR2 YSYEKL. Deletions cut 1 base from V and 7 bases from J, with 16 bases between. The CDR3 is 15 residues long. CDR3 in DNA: TGCGCCAGCAGCCAAGGTTACAGGGAAACGGGTGGCTACACCTTC. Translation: CASSQGYRETGGYTF.

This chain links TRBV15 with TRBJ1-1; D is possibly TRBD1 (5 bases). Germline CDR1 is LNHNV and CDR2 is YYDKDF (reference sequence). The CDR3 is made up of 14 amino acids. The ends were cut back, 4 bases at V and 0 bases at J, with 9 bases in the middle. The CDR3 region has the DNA TGTGCCACCAGCAAGGACAACATGAACACTGAAGCTTTCTTT. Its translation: CATSKDNMNTEAFF.

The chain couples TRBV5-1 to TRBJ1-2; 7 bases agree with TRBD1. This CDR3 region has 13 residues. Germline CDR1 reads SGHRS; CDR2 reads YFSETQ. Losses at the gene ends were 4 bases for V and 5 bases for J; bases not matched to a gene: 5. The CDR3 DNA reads TGCGCCAGCAGCAAGGGACAGCTTTATGGCTACACCTTC. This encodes CASSKGQLYGYTF.

The CDR3 loop is CSVETSGGPRQYF. The DNA for the CDR3 is TGCAGCGTCGAAACTAGCGGGGGCCCGAGGCAGTACTTC. The chain joins TRBV29-1 to TRBJ2-7; 11 nucleotides match TRBD2. Unmatched junction bases numbered 10, after V lost 6 bases and J lost 9 bases. Looked up from germline, CDR1 is SQVTM and CDR2 is ANQGSEA. CDR3 length: 13 amino acids.

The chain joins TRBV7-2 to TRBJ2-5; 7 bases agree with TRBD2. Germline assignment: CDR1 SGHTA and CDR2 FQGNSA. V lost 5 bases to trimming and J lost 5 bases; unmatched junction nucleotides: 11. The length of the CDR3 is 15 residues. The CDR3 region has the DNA TGTGCCAGCAGCCGGCCGCCCGGGGGAGGGGAGACCCAGTACTTC. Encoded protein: CASSRPPGGGETQYF.

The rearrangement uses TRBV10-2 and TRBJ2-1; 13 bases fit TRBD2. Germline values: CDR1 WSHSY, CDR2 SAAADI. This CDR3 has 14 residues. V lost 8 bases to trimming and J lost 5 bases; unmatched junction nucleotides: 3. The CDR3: CASQLAGGNNEQFF. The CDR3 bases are TGCGCCAGCCAACTAGCGGGAGGGAACAATGAGCAGTTCTTC.

In DNA form, the CDR3 reads TGTGCCATCAAGATACAGGGTTCATATGAGCAGTTCTTC. It specifies CAIKIQGSYEQFF. V gene TRBV10-3 combines with J gene TRBJ2-1, with D maybe TRBD1 (6 bases). V was clipped by 7 bases and J by 8 bases, with 15 bases between them. The CDR3 loop spans 13 amino acids. CDR1 is ENHRY, CDR2 SYGVKD, per germline.

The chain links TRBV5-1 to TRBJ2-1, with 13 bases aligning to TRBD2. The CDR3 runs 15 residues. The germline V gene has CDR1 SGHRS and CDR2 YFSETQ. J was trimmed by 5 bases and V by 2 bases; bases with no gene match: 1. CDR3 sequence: CASSFTSGGDNEQFF. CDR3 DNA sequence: TGCGCCAGCAGCTTTACTAGCGGGGGGGACAATGAGCAGTTCTTC.

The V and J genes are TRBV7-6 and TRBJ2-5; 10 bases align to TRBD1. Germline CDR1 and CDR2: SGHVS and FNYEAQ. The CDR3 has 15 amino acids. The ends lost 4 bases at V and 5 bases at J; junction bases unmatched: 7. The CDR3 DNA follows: TGTGCCAGCAGCTGGACAGGGGGATCCGGGGAGACCCAGTACTTC. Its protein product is CASSWTGGSGETQYF.

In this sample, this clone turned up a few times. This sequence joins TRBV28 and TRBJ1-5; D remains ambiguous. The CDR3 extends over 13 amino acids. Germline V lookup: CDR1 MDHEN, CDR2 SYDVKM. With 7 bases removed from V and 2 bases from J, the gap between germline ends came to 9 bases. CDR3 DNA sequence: TGTGCCAGCAACGGGTGGGGCAATCAGCCCCAGCATTTT. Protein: CASNGWGNQPQHF.

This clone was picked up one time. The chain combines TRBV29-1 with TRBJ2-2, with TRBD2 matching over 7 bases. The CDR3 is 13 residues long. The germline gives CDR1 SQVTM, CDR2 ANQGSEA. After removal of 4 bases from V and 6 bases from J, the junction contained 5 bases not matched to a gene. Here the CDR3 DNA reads TGCAGCGTTGTGAGTGCGGGGGCCGGGGAGCTGTTTTTT. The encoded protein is CSVVSAGAGELFF.

The chain's CDR3 is CASSLRYGSTGELFF. CDR3 in DNA: TGTGCCAGCAGCTTACGGTACGGGAGCACCGGGGAGCTGTTTTTT. The chain links TRBV7-2 to TRBJ2-2; TRBD2 might be the D (6 bases). Trimming took off 2 bases at V and 4 bases at J, with 11 bases between the two ends. CDR3 length equals 15 residues. Germline CDR1 SGHTA, CDR2 FQGNSA.

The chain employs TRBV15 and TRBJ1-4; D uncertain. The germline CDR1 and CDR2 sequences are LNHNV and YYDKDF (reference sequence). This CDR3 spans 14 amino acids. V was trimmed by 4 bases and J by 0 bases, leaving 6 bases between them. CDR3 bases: TGTGCCACCAGCATGATATCAACTAATGAAAAACTGTTTTTT. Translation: CATSMISTNEKLFF.

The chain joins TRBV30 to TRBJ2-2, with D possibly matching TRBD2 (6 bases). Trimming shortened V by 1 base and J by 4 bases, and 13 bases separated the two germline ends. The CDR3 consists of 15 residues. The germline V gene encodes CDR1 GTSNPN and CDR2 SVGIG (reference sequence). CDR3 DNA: TGTGCCTGGAGTGCATTAGCGGAACCCACCGGGGAGCTGTTTTTT. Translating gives CAWSALAEPTGELFF.